These T cell receptor beta chains were read from a single sample in a study of shared clonotypes between healthy human individuals. Assay used: immunoSEQ multiplex PCR; TCRdb lists only in-frame clones, some missing. Among around 2,100,000 clones listed, approximately 94% were seen once. Sequencing was done on a sample of naive CD8+ T cells sorted from blood. The receptors shown here come from a man aged 18 to 29 in good health. Both conserved end residues are part of each CDR3. A D gene is named only where the DNA matches it firmly. Expanded clones are given a class, and other clones once, few, many or no size at all.

>TRBJ2-1|-|TRBV20-1|11|-
TGCAGTGCAAGACTAGTTAGTGAGCAGTTCTTC
CSARLVSEQFF
>TRBJ2-7|TRBD2|TRBV5-4|14|once
TGTGCCAGCAGCGCGGGACTAGCGGGAGGCGAGCAGTACTTC
CASSAGLAGGEQYF
>TRBJ1-1|-|TRBV6-5|15|-
TGTGCCAGCAGTCCTATGGGGGAGATGAACACTGAAGCTTTCTTT
CASSPMGEMNTEAFF
>TRBJ2-5|-|TRBV7-2|13|-
TGTGCCAGCCAATTGGTGGGGGAAGAGACCCAGTACTTC
CASQLVGEETQYF
>TRBJ2-7|-|TRBV4-1|14|-
TGCGCCAGCAGCCAAGTCGGTAAATCCTACGAGCAGTACTTC
CASSQVGKSYEQYF
>TRBJ2-7|TRBD1|TRBV28|16|-
TGTGCCAGCAGTTCAACCCCGGGACAGGGGGTCCACGAGCAGTACTTC
CASSSTPGQGVHEQYF
>TRBJ2-7|-|TRBV2|12|once
TGTGCCAGCAGTTACAAGGCCTACGAGCAGTACTTC
CASSYKAYEQYF
>TRBJ1-1|TRBD1|TRBV28|14|-
TGTGCCAGCAGTACAGGGACAGGGAACACTGAAGCTTTCTTT
CASSTGTGNTEAFF
>TRBJ2-7|-|TRBV6-5|15|once
TGTGCCAGCAGTTATGGCCGGATTCCCTCCTACGAGCAGTACTTC
CASSYGRIPSYEQYF
>TRBJ1-1|TRBD1|TRBV5-8|15|-
TGTGCCAGCAGCTTGGAGGGGGCGATGAACACTGAAGCTTTCTTT
CASSLEGAMNTEAFF
>TRBJ2-7|TRBD2|TRBV9|14|-
TGTGCCAGCAGTATAGCGGGGGGCTCCTACGAGCAGTACTTC
CASSIAGGSYEQYF
>TRBJ2-7|TRBD1|TRBV5-5|15|-
TGTGCCAGCAGCCCATTGGGGACAGGTCTTGAAGGGCAGTACTTC
CASSPLGTGLEGQYF
>TRBJ1-2|-|TRBV19|20|once
TGTGCCAGTAGTATAGATCGTGAATTACAGTGGGCAGACCCAAAAAGCGGCTACACCTTC
CASSIDRELQWADPKSGYTF
>TRBJ2-2|-|TRBV6-6|14|-
TGTGCCAGCACCGAAGGGGGTTACACCGGGGAGCTGTTTTTT
CASTEGGYTGELFF
>TRBJ2-7|TRBD1|TRBV7-9|14|-
TGTGCCAGCAGCCCCGCAGGGGGCGACGGCGAGCAGTACTTC
CASSPAGGDGEQYF
>TRBJ2-7|-|TRBV5-6|13|-
TGTGCCAGCAGCTTGGACCACTACTACGAGCAGTACTTC
CASSLDHYYEQYF
>TRBJ2-3|TRBD1|TRBV5-4|15|-
TGTGCCAGCAGCCCGGGACAGGGCGTGGGAGATACGCAGTATTTT
CASSPGQGVGDTQYF
>TRBJ2-3|-|TRBV6-5|15|-
TGTGCCAGCAGTTACTCGTGGGGAGAGGCAGATACGCAGTATTTT
CASSYSWGEADTQYF
>TRBJ1-2|TRBD1|TRBV6-6|13|-
TGTGCCAGCAGTTACCGGACAGGGGATGGCTACACCTTC
CASSYRTGDGYTF
>TRBJ1-2|-|TRBV27|13|few
TGTGCCAGCCTGGGGGCGGGGAACTATGGCTACACCTTC
CASLGAGNYGYTF
>TRBJ2-7|TRBD2|TRBV5-8|18|-
TGTGCCAGCAGCCCGTTACTCGGACTAGCGGGAGAGGCTGACGAGCAGTACTTC
CASSPLLGLAGEADEQYF
>TRBJ1-5|-|TRBV7-2|14|-
TGTGCCAGCAGCCTCCAAGGTTACAATCAGCCCCAGCATTTT
CASSLQGYNQPQHF
>TRBJ2-5|-|TRBV27|18|once
TGTGCCAGCAGTTTAATTGGGCCAGGGATGGGTTACCAAGAGACCCAGTACTTC
CASSLIGPGMGYQETQYF
>TRBJ2-1|TRBD2|TRBV4-1|16|-
TGCGCCAGCAGCCAAACTAGCGGGACCGCCTACAATGAGCAGTTCTTC
CASSQTSGTAYNEQFF
>TRBJ1-1|-|TRBV10-3|11|few
TGTGCCATCAGTGAATTGGACGAAGCTTTCTTT
CAISELDEAFF
>TRBJ2-4|TRBD1|TRBV7-9|13|-
TGTGCCAGCAGCCCAACAGGGGAAAACATTCAGTACTTC
CASSPTGENIQYF
>TRBJ2-1|TRBD1|TRBV19|17|-
TGTGCCAGTAGTCCTTTTTCGACAGGGCACTCCTACAATGAGCAGTTCTTC
CASSPFSTGHSYNEQFF
>TRBJ2-1|TRBD2|TRBV27|16|-
TGTGCCAGCAGCCCACTAGCGGCCGGGGGCTACAATGAGCAGTTCTTC
CASSPLAAGGYNEQFF
>TRBJ2-7|-|TRBV5-6|13|-
TGTGCCAGCAAGGGAAGTGGGTCCTACGAGCAGTACTTC
CASKGSGSYEQYF
>TRBJ1-4|TRBD1|TRBV7-6|15|-
TGTGCCAGCAGCTTCGGGACAGGGGGCTTTGAAAAACTGTTTTTT
CASSFGTGGFEKLFF
>TRBJ2-7|TRBD1|TRBV19|14|-
TGTGCCAGTAGTATAGGGACAGGGGCCTACGAGCAGTACTTC
CASSIGTGAYEQYF
>TRBJ2-3|-|TRBV7-3|14|-
TGTGCCAGCAGCTTGGTCGGGGGCACAGATACGCAGTATTTT
CASSLVGGTDTQYF
>TRBJ2-7|-|TRBV29-1|15|-
TGCAGCGTTGAGGGGGGTCGGGACGCCGCCTACGAGCAGTACTTC
CSVEGGRDAAYEQYF
>TRBJ1-1|TRBD1|TRBV19|17|-
TGTGCCAGTAGTACACCCGGGACAGGGGCCGGGAACACTGAAGCTTTCTTT
CASSTPGTGAGNTEAFF
>TRBJ2-3|-|TRBV19|12|-
TGTGCCAGTAGTTATCCCGGAGATACGCAGTATTTT
CASSYPGDTQYF
>TRBJ2-1|-|TRBV7-7|16|-
TGTGCTAGCAGCTTAGGGGCAGGGGCTGGATCGGATGAGCAGTTCTTC
CASSLGAGAGSDEQFF
>TRBJ2-3|-|TRBV28|13|-
TGTGCCAGCAGTCTCCCAAACACAGATACGCAGTATTTT
CASSLPNTDTQYF
>TRBJ2-2|-|TRBV29-1|12|-
TGCAGCGTTGTAGCGAACACCGGGGAGCTGTTTTTT
CSVVANTGELFF
>TRBJ2-3|-|TRBV10-1|14|-
TGCGCCAGCAGTGAGTTGACCAGCACAGATACGCAGTATTTT
CASSELTSTDTQYF
>TRBJ1-5|-|TRBV6-1|12|once
TGTGCCAGCAGTGAACTGGGACCGCCGGCGCATTTT
CASSELGPPAHF
>TRBJ2-1|-|TRBV4-1|18|-
TGCGCCAGCAGCCAACCCCGGTTGAAAGCCTTCCCCTACAATGAGCAGTTCTTC
CASSQPRLKAFPYNEQFF
>TRBJ2-5|-|TRBV27|16|-
TGTGCCAGCAGTTTAAGGAATGGAGGGGGAAAAGAGACCCAGTACTTC
CASSLRNGGGKETQYF
>TRBJ2-7|-|TRBV28|18|-
TGTGCCAGCAGTTCTTTAAAACACCGGGACGGCAGGCCCTACGAGCAGTACTTC
CASSSLKHRDGRPYEQYF
>TRBJ2-1|TRBD2|TRBV7-2|16|-
TGTGCCAGCAGCTTTCCGACTAGCGGGGTATACAATGAGCAGTTCTTC
CASSFPTSGVYNEQFF
>TRBJ2-3|-|TRBV21-1|16|once
TGTGCCAGCAGCAACCCTAGCGGGCCCCGCGGGGATACGCAGTATTTT
CASSNPSGPRGDTQYF
>TRBJ1-1|-|TRBV14|13|few
TGTGCCAGCAGCCCCGGACAAGGGACTGAAGCTTTCTTT
CASSPGQGTEAFF
>TRBJ2-5|TRBD2|TRBV28|13|-
TGTGCCAGCAGTTGGGGGGAGGGAGAGACCCAGTACTTC
CASSWGEGETQYF
>TRBJ2-7|-|TRBV6-1|15|-
TGTGCCAGCAGCTCCCCCCCCAGGGACTTGTACGAGCAGTACTTC
CASSSPPRDLYEQYF
>TRBJ2-7|-|TRBV19|13|-
TGTGCCAGTAGTATAAGAGGAGGGGTCGAGCAGTACTTC
CASSIRGGVEQYF
>TRBJ1-5|-|TRBV6-5|14|-
TGTGCCAGCAGTACCTCCCCCCCCGGACAGCCCCAGCATTTT
CASSTSPPGQPQHF
>TRBJ2-7|-|TRBV7-9|12|-
TGTGCCAGCAGGGGACTGACCTACGAGCAGTACTTC
CASRGLTYEQYF
>TRBJ2-1|-|TRBV27|12|-
TGTGCCAGCGGTAGGGGATGGAATGAGCAGTTCTTC
CASGRGWNEQFF
>TRBJ2-5|TRBD1|TRBV27|14|-
TGTGCCAGCAGTTTTTTCAGGGGGCAGGAGACCCAGTACTTC
CASSFFRGQETQYF
>TRBJ2-7|TRBD2|TRBV19|14|-
TGTGCCAGTAGTGATAGCGGGGGGTCCTACGAGCAGTACTTC
CASSDSGGSYEQYF